The 16 T cell receptor beta chains presented below share a single source sample, sequenced in a study of blood T cell repertoires in COVID-19. Measured with immunoSEQ multiplex PCR; TCRdb has only the in-frame clones, and not every one. The table lists about 95,000 clones, around 80% of them singletons. Sequenced material: peripheral blood. The receptors come from a human donor in a cohort sampled during active COVID-19.

This clone was detected a few times. The chain has TRBV7-3 and TRBJ1-3, with D possibly TRBD1 on 6 matching bases. V was clipped by 5 bases and J by 1 base, with 9 bases between them. Germline V gene lookup returns CDR1 SGHTA and CDR2 FQGTGA. CDR3 length: 14 residues. CDR3 nucleotides: TGTGCCAGCAGCCCGACAGGTTCTGGAAACACCATATATTTT. Translating it yields CASSPTGSGNTIYF. Full variable domain (remainder filled in from reference TRBV7-3 and TRBJ1-3): GAGVSQTPSNKVTEKGKYVELRCDPISGHTALYWYRQSLGQGPEFLIYFQGTGAADDSGLPNDRFFAVRPEGSVSTLKIQRTERGDSAVYLCASSPTGSGNTIYFGEGSWLTVV.

This clone is labeled as medium-sized. This sequence joins TRBV6-5 and TRBJ1-2, with 9 bases identical to TRBD1. V trimming: 2 bases; J trimming: 10 bases; junction bases outside the gene matches: 8. There are 14 residues in the CDR3. Germline lookup yields CDR1 MNHEY and CDR2 SVGAGI. The CDR3 sequence is CASSYTGQGNFYTF. The CDR3 DNA reads TGTGCCAGCAGTTACACGGGACAGGGCAACTTCTACACCTTC.

The V and J genes are TRBV4-1 and TRBJ1-3; 7 positions agree with TRBD1. Trimming cost V 3 bases and J 0 bases; bases outside gene matches: 8. The V gene's germline CDR1 is MGHRA and CDR2 YSYEKL. The CDR3 contains 17 residues. The CDR3 bases are TGCGCCAGCAGCCACCCCCCGGACAGGAGCTCTGGAAACACCATATATTTT. It specifies CASSHPPDRSSGNTIYF.

V is TRBV7-6 and J is TRBJ2-1; tentative D call: TRBD1 (6 bases). The CDR3 is made up of 13 amino acids. Trimming pared 4 bases from V and 16 bases from J, leaving 20 bases between. Germline loops: CDR1 SGHVS, CDR2 FNYEAQ. DNA for the CDR3: TGTGCCAGCAGCTCCAGACTACAGGGAAACTCTTTCTTC. It yields the protein CASSSRLQGNSFF.

This clone was counted between two and nine times. The chain employs TRBV6-5 and TRBJ1-1; TRBD1 matches at 7 bases. CDR1 and CDR2 from the germline V gene are MNHEY and SVGAGI. CDR3 length: 13 amino acids. Losses at the gene ends were 7 bases for V and 4 bases for J; bases not matched to a gene: 6. The CDR3 nucleotides read TGTGCCAGCAATACCGACAGGGTCACTGAAGCTTTCTTT. Translation: CASNTDRVTEAFF.

The V and J genes are TRBV7-2 and TRBJ1-1; TRBD1 matches at 10 bases. The germline gives CDR1 SGHTA, CDR2 FQGNSA. The CDR3 has 16 residues. V lost 5 bases and J lost 5; bases outside the gene matches: 11. The CDR3 sequence: CASSTEQTGGRTEAFF. The CDR3 bases are TGTGCCAGCAGCACAGAACAGACAGGGGGCCGGACTGAAGCTTTCTTT.

This chain joins TRBV3-1 (or the pseudogene TRBV3-2) and TRBJ2-1, with D possibly being TRBD2 (5 bases). Germline values: CDR1 LGHDT, CDR2 YNNKEL (reference sequence). The CDR3 has 16 amino acids. Trimming removed 2 bases at V and 6 bases at J, with 17 bases between. CDR3 region: CASSQTLGGGPNEQFF. The DNA of the CDR3 is TGTGCCAGCAGCCAAACCCTCGGAGGCGGACCCAATGAGCAGTTCTTC.

V is TRBV19 and J is TRBJ1-5, with D tentatively TRBD1 (6 bases). CDR1 and CDR2 from the germline V gene are LNHDA and SQIVND (reference sequence). Trimming took 7 bases from V and 3 from J, leaving 16 bases between them. The CDR3 is made up of 15 amino acids. CDR3 amino acids: CASMRGGRSNQPQHF. The CDR3 DNA reads as TGTGCCAGTATGAGGGGGGGCAGGTCCAATCAGCCCCAGCATTTT.

In this sample, this clone turned up a few times. This chain uses TRBV19 with TRBJ1-1, with 12 bases identical to TRBD1. Germline CDR1 reads LNHDA; CDR2 reads SQIVND (reference sequence). V was pared by 4 bases and J by 4 bases, with 4 bases of the junction left unmatched. The CDR3 is 15 residues long. The CDR3 region has the DNA TGTGCCAGTAGTACTGGGGACAGGGGGCGCACTGAAGCTTTCTTT. Residues: CASSTGDRGRTEAFF.

This chain links TRBV28 with TRBJ1-6; 7 bases align to TRBD1. This CDR3 contains 15 residues. Germline V gives CDR1 MDHEN, CDR2 SYDVKM. J was trimmed by 7 bases and V by 2 bases; bases with no gene match: 5. The CDR3 DNA is TGTGCCAGCAGTTTAAGCAGGGGGATAAATTCACCCCTCCACTTT. This translates into CASSLSRGINSPLHF.

This rearrangement joins TRBV5-1 to TRBJ1-2; 7 nucleotides match TRBD1. The CDR3 has 14 residues. The ends lost 4 bases at V and 1 base at J; junction bases unmatched: 4. Germline V gives CDR1 SGHRS, CDR2 YFSETQ. The chain's CDR3 is CASSQGTDNYGYTF. The CDR3 DNA reads as TGCGCCAGCAGCCAGGGGACAGATAACTATGGCTACACCTTC.

This rearrangement joins TRBV4-2 to TRBJ2-3; D unresolved. The CDR3 consists of 15 residues. Germline CDR1 and CDR2: LGHNA and YNFKEQ. V lost 2 bases and J lost 0, with 9 bases in between. The CDR3 protein is CASSQISTSTDTQYF. DNA of the CDR3: TGTGCCAGCAGCCAAATTTCTACTAGCACAGATACGCAGTATTTT.

The chain links TRBV28 to TRBJ1-6; no clear D. Germline V gene lookup returns CDR1 MDHEN and CDR2 SYDVKM. V shed 6 bases and J shed 13 bases, with 16 bases lying between them. CDR3 length equals 13 residues. CDR3: CASRVNAIFPLHF. The CDR3 DNA is TGTGCCAGCAGGGTTAATGCGATATTCCCCCTCCACTTT.

The chain couples TRBV9 to TRBJ2-6, with D perhaps TRBD1 (6 bases). V lost 8 bases, J lost 0 bases, and 9 bases lay in between. Germline V gives CDR1 SGDLS, CDR2 YYNGEE. This CDR3 comprises 14 residues. This CDR3 reads CASGGSSGANVLTF. CDR3 nucleotides: TGTGCCAGTGGGGGCAGCTCTGGGGCCAACGTCCTGACTTTC.

V gene TRBV29-1 combines with J gene TRBJ2-6; tentative D call: TRBD2 (6 bases). The CDR3 sequence is 14 residues long. V was shortened by 7 bases and J by 2 bases, with 12 bases between the two germline ends. CDR1 and CDR2 (germline): SQVTM, ANQGSEA. The CDR3 sequence is CSAWGVPGANVLTF. The CDR3 DNA reads TGCAGCGCCTGGGGGGTGCCTGGGGCCAACGTCCTGACTTTC.

The chain joins TRBV5-4 to TRBJ2-7, with 10 bases lining up with TRBD1. Per the germline V gene, CDR1 is SGHNT and CDR2 is YYREEE (reference sequence). Trimming removed 4 bases from V and 2 bases from J; junction bases left unmatched: 6. The CDR3 is made up of 15 amino acids. Written as DNA, the CDR3 is TGTGCCAGCAGCACCCGGGACAGGGGCGCCTACGAGCAGTACTTC. Residues: CASSTRDRGAYEQYF.